Below, 31 T cell receptor beta chains from the same sample are listed, as sequenced in a study of shared clonotypes between healthy human individuals. The method was immunoSEQ multiplex PCR; TCRdb's version includes in-frame clones alone and lacks a portion of them. This table holds about 1 million clones, around four fifths found once. Sequencing was done on a sample of memory CD4+ T cells sorted from blood. Subset meaning: CD45RA-negative fraction. These receptors all come from a man aged 18 to 30 in good health.

The chain is built from TRBV19 and TRBJ2-5, with TRBD2 matching 10 bases. Germline CDR1 reads LNHDA; CDR2 reads SQIVND (reference sequence). The CDR3 is made up of 15 amino acids. V shed 1 base and J 5 bases; nucleotides not matched to a gene: 4. CDR3 sequence (DNA): TGTGCCAGTAGTATAGTAGCTAGCGGGAGTGAGACCCAGTACTTC. Translated: CASSIVASGSETQYF.

The rearrangement links TRBV5-1 to TRBJ1-4, with a possible D match to TRBD1 (5 bases). Per germline, CDR1 SGHRS and CDR2 YFSETQ. The V end lost 3 bases, the J end lost 6 bases, and 9 bases lay between the germline ends. The CDR3 has 13 residues. This CDR3 reads CASSWGVDEKLFF. In DNA form, the CDR3 reads TGCGCCAGCAGCTGGGGGGTAGATGAAAAACTGTTTTTT.

The V and J genes are TRBV9 and TRBJ2-3, with TRBD1 identical over 7 bases. Germline trimming cut 4 bases from V and 5 bases from J; bases unmatched to any gene: 16. CDR1 SGDLS and CDR2 YYNGEE come from the germline V gene. The CDR3 sequence is 17 residues long. The chain's CDR3 is CASSNIRGSGVGDTQYF. In nucleotides, the CDR3 is TGTGCCAGCAGCAACATCAGGGGGAGCGGAGTGGGAGATACGCAGTATTTT.

This clone was counted once. J is TRBJ2-1 and V is TRBV6-5; 7 bases are shared with TRBD1. CDR3 length: 15 residues. The J segment lost 8 bases and the V segment lost 4 bases, leaving 11 bases of the junction unmatched. Germline lookup yields CDR1 MNHEY and CDR2 SVGAGI. CDR3 sequence: CASSSAGGKVDEQFF. The DNA for the CDR3 is TGTGCCAGCAGTTCGGCAGGGGGTAAAGTCGATGAGCAGTTCTTC.

V usage is TRBV5-1 and J usage is TRBJ1-4; 7 nucleotides match TRBD1. V trimming: 7 bases; J trimming: 8 bases; junction bases outside the gene matches: 8. Germline V lookup: CDR1 SGHRS, CDR2 YFSETQ. The CDR3 is made up of 13 amino acids. This CDR3 is CASGPGGKEKLFF. The CDR3 DNA reads as TGCGCCAGCGGCCCAGGGGGAAAGGAAAAACTGTTTTTT. Combining the CDR3 with reference TRBV5-1 and TRBJ1-4 gives the whole variable domain KAGVTQTPRYLIKTRGQQVTLSCSPISGHRSVSWYQQTPGQGLQFLFEYFSETQRNKGNFPGRFSGRQFSNSRSEMNVSTLELGDSALYLCASGPGGKEKLFFGSGTQLSVL.

On this clone itself: The same CDR3 also results from other DNA sequences found in this sample. CDR3 nucleotide sequence: TGCAGTGCTACTCGGGAGACCCAGTACTTC. This translates into CSATRETQYF. The J gene is TRBJ2-5, the V gene TRBV20-1; D gene unclear. Germline-derived CDR1 and CDR2 are DFQATT and SNEGSKA (reference sequence). The CDR3 is 10 amino acids. V gave up 4 bases and J gave up 5 bases, with 5 bases separating them.

A word on this clone: Additional DNA sequences in this sample encode the identical CDR3. The chain joins TRBV28 to TRBJ2-1, with 12 positions matching TRBD2. The germline CDR1 and CDR2 sequences are MDHEN and SYDVKM. V lost 2 bases, J lost 7 bases, and 6 bases stayed unmatched. CDR3 length equals 16 residues. CDR3 in amino acids: CASSLLAGGPRNEQFF. Written as DNA, the CDR3 is TGTGCCAGCAGTTTACTAGCGGGAGGGCCGAGAAATGAGCAGTTCTTC. The full variable domain, completed using reference TRBV28 and TRBJ2-1, is DVKVTQSSRYLVKRTGEKVFLECVQDMDHENMFWYRQDPGLGLRLIYFSYDVKMKEKGDIPEGYSVSREKKERFSLILESASTNQTSMYLCASSLLAGGPRNEQFFGPGTRLTVL.

The table lists this clone with a count of one. Other DNA sequences in this specimen translate into the identical CDR3. The rearrangement uses TRBV5-4 and TRBJ1-5; D call uncertain. This CDR3 has 12 residues. The V end was cut by 0 bases, the J end by 6 bases, with 4 bases between. Germline V gene sequence: CDR1 SGHNT, CDR2 YYREEE (reference sequence). This CDR3 is CASSLAGQPQHF. The CDR3, as DNA: TGTGCCAGCAGCTTGGCAGGTCAGCCCCAGCATTTT.

This clone was seen more than once but under ten times. The CDR3, as DNA: TGTGCCAGCAGTGAAACCGGGACAGGGCTGGGCAATGAGCAGTTCTTC. Its translation is CASSETGTGLGNEQFF. V and J are TRBV6-1 and TRBJ2-1; 9 bases fit TRBD1. With 2 bases clipped from V and 6 bases from J, the junction kept 8 bases outside the gene matches. CDR3 length equals 16 residues. Germline V CDR1 and CDR2: MNHNS, SASEGT.

The chain joins TRBV7-2 to TRBJ1-1; D unclear. The V gene lost 2 bases and the J gene lost 4 bases, with 11 bases spanning the gap. Germline CDR1 and CDR2: SGHTA and FQGNSA. The CDR3 loop spans 14 amino acids. The CDR3 here is CASSLRAAGTEAFF. CDR3 nucleotides: TGTGCCAGCAGCTTACGCGCGGCGGGCACTGAAGCTTTCTTT.

The gene calls are TRBV4-1 and TRBJ2-7, with 8 bases that match TRBD1. Germline V gene data show CDR1 as MGHRA and CDR2 as YSYEKL. This CDR3 has 15 residues. J was trimmed by 4 bases and V by 1 base; bases with no gene match: 6. The CDR3: CASSQGGQGAYEQYF. The CDR3 nucleotides read TGCGCCAGCAGCCAAGGAGGCCAGGGGGCATACGAGCAGTACTTC.

The chain uses TRBV5-1 and TRBJ1-4, with a possible D match to TRBD1 (5 bases). The V and J ends lost 10 bases and 8 bases respectively, with 33 bases between them. The CDR3 runs to 18 residues. Germline V gives CDR1 SGHRS, CDR2 YFSETQ. The CDR3 sequence: CARLLFRSRGLCWEKLFF. The CDR3 DNA reads TGCGCCCGCCTCTTGTTCCGGTCAAGGGGCTTATGCTGGGAAAAACTGTTTTTT.

The chain couples TRBV5-6 to TRBJ2-4; 10 positions agree with TRBD2. Germline V lookup: CDR1 SGHDT, CDR2 YYEEEE. J gave up 6 bases and V 3 bases, and 9 bases lay outside the gene matches. This CDR3 spans 16 amino acids. Here the CDR3 DNA reads TGTGCCAGCAGCTCTCTAGCGGGGGCTGGTGGAAACATTCAGTACTTC. Protein product: CASSSLAGAGGNIQYF.

In this sample, this clone turned up once. The chain recombines TRBV30 with TRBJ1-5; D possibly corresponds to TRBD1 (5 bases). Germline CDR1 reads GTSNPN; CDR2 reads SVGIG (reference sequence). This CDR3 has 14 residues. V lost 2 bases, J lost 3 bases, and 11 bases lay in between. The CDR3 region has the DNA TGTGCCTGGAGTTTTCAGGGTCCCAATCAGCCCCAGCATTTT. As protein: CAWSFQGPNQPQHF.

The J gene is TRBJ2-3, the V gene TRBV6-6, with D possibly matching TRBD1 (6 bases). This CDR3 has 15 residues. Germline values: CDR1 MNHNY, CDR2 SVGAGI (reference sequence). Trimming removed 6 bases from V and 0 bases from J, with 13 bases in between. CDR3 residues: CASSSPQGSTDTQYF. The CDR3 DNA sequence: TGTGCCAGCAGCTCCCCTCAGGGGAGCACAGATACGCAGTATTTT.

The genes are TRBV11-2 and TRBJ2-1; maybe TRBD1 (5 bases). This CDR3 has 13 amino acids. V lost 0 bases and J 12 bases, leaving 12 bases between the germline ends. The germline gives CDR1 SGHAT, CDR2 FQNNGV. The CDR3 DNA is TGTGCCAGCAGCTTAGATCTGGGGCCGCGGCAGTTCTTC. This encodes CASSLDLGPRQFF. Combining the CDR3 with reference TRBV11-2 and TRBJ2-1 gives the whole variable domain EAGVAQSPRYKIIEKRQSVAFWCNPISGHATLYWYQQILGQGPKLLIQFQNNGVVDDSQLPKDRFSAERLKGVDSTLKIQPAKLEDSAVYLCASSLDLGPRQFFGPGTRLTVL.

V usage is TRBV7-8 and J usage is TRBJ2-5; D is undetermined. The CDR3 totals 13 residues. V shed 2 bases and J shed 5 bases, with 9 bases lying between them. Germline V gene sequence: CDR1 SGHVS, CDR2 FQNEAQ. The CDR3 reads CASSLRVGETQYF. The CDR3 DNA reads as TGTGCCAGCAGCTTAAGGGTAGGGGAGACCCAGTACTTC.

The J gene is TRBJ1-2, the V gene TRBV4-3, with 10 bases fitting TRBD1. J lost 2 bases, V lost 0 bases, and 9 bases had no gene match. The CDR3 spans 18 residues. Germline V gives CDR1 LGHNA, CDR2 YSLEER. CDR3 in amino acids: CASSQEPDRGQGNYGYTF. In nucleotides, the CDR3 is TGCGCCAGCAGCCAAGAACCAGACAGGGGGCAAGGAAACTATGGCTACACCTTC.

The rearrangement links TRBV7-8 to TRBJ2-3; 7 nucleotides agree with TRBD1. V shed 5 bases, J shed 2 bases, and the junction held 7 bases outside the gene matches. The CDR3 contains 15 residues. CDR1 is SGHVS, CDR2 FQNEAQ, per germline. CDR3 region: CASSLTGSYTDTQYF. The CDR3 DNA sequence: TGTGCCAGCAGCCTGACAGGGTCTTACACAGATACGCAGTATTTT. The variable domain in full, completed from reference TRBV7-8 and TRBJ2-3, reads GAGVSQSPRYKVAKRGQDVALRCDPISGHVSLFWYQQALGQGPEFLTYFQNEAQLDKSGLPSDRFFAERPEGSVSTLKIQRTQQEDSAVYLCASSLTGSYTDTQYFGPGTRLTVL.

The chain employs TRBV25-1 and TRBJ1-2; 8 nucleotides match TRBD1. Germline V gene sequence: CDR1 MGHDK, CDR2 SYGVNS. J gave up 1 base and V 3 bases, and 10 bases lay outside the gene matches. CDR3 length equals 17 residues. Written as DNA, the CDR3 is TGTGCCAGCAGTGACGAACAAGGGACAGGCATTAACTATGGCTACACCTTC. Translation: CASSDEQGTGINYGYTF.

This chain connects TRBV30 to TRBJ1-3, with D possibly TRBD1 on 5 matching bases. V gave up 3 bases and J gave up 0 bases, with 9 bases separating them. The CDR3 is 14 amino acids. Germline CDR1 and CDR2: GTSNPN and SVGIG (reference sequence). For the CDR3, the DNA is TGTGCCTGGAGGACGGGGGGCTCTGGAAACACCATATATTTT. Translated: CAWRTGGSGNTIYF.

The J gene is TRBJ2-7, the V gene TRBV10-3; either TRBD1 or TRBD2 may supply D (7 bases each). V lost 0 bases to trimming and J lost 4 bases, with 13 bases between them. Germline values: CDR1 ENHRY, CDR2 SYGVKD. CDR3 length: 15 amino acids. The chain's CDR3 is CAISESQGGKYEQYF. The CDR3 DNA is TGTGCCATCAGTGAGTCTCAGGGGGGGAAGTACGAGCAGTACTTC.

This chain's CDR3 is CASSYFRGASPYEQYF. In nucleotides, the CDR3 is TGTGCCAGCAGTTACTTTCGTGGGGCGTCGCCCTACGAGCAGTACTTC. This sequence joins TRBV6-6 and TRBJ2-7, with a weak D call TRBD1 (5 bases). The V gene lost 1 base and the J gene lost 2 bases, with 15 bases spanning the gap. Per the germline V gene, CDR1 is MNHNY and CDR2 is SVGAGI (reference sequence). The CDR3 covers 16 residues.

The V gene is TRBV5-6, the J gene TRBJ2-1; a possible D gene is TRBD1 (7 bases). Between the trimmed V and J ends, which lost 0 bases and 9 bases, there was a span of 16 bases. Germline V gene data show CDR1 as SGHDT and CDR2 as YYEEEE. This CDR3 is built from 15 residues. The CDR3 nucleotides read TGTGCCAGCAGCTTGGAGGGGGCGCAGGGAGGTGAGCAGTTCTTC. It specifies CASSLEGAQGGEQFF. Full variable domain (remainder filled in from reference TRBV5-6 and TRBJ2-1): DAGVTQSPTHLIKTRGQQVTLRCSPKSGHDTVSWYQQALGQGPQFIFQYYEEEERQRGNFPDRFSGHQFPNYSSELNVNALLLGDSALYLCASSLEGAQGGEQFFGPGTRLTVL.

The chain has TRBV19 and TRBJ2-5, with D tentatively TRBD1 or TRBD2 (6 bases each). Trimming pared 4 bases from V and 1 base from J, leaving 10 bases between. CDR1 LNHDA and CDR2 SQIVND come from the germline V gene (reference sequence). This CDR3 is built from 14 residues. The CDR3 sequence is CASSRGAAQETQYF. CDR3 nucleotide sequence: TGTGCCAGTAGTAGGGGGGCGGCCCAAGAGACCCAGTACTTC.

The chain has TRBV29-1 and TRBJ1-1; perhaps TRBD1 as D (6 bases). Trimming left V 6 bases short and J 11 bases short, with 16 bases between. This CDR3 contains 11 residues. Germline V lookup: CDR1 SQVTM, CDR2 ANQGSEA. For the CDR3, the DNA is TGCAGCGTCCGTCCAGGGGAAAGGGCTTTCTTT. It specifies CSVRPGERAFF.

This clone has just a few counts. The chain combines TRBV10-3 with TRBJ2-5; tentatively, D is TRBD2 (6 bases). CDR1 is ENHRY and CDR2 is SYGVKD in the germline V gene. V was shortened by 6 bases and J by 5 bases, with 16 bases between the two germline ends. This CDR3 has 14 residues. CDR3 nucleotides: TGTGCCATCAGCCCCAGTGGTCTAGCGGAGACCCAGTACTTC. Protein: CAISPSGLAETQYF.

CDR3 sequence (DNA): TGTGCCTGGAACTACCAGGGCAGCCAAGAGACCCAGTACTTC. This gives the protein CAWNYQGSQETQYF. The V and J genes are TRBV30 and TRBJ2-5; TRBD1 might be the D (5 bases). The CDR3 has 14 amino acids. With 4 bases removed from V and 1 base from J, the gap between germline ends came to 13 bases. Germline V gene lookup returns CDR1 GTSNPN and CDR2 SVGIG (reference sequence).

The V and J genes are TRBV5-4 and TRBJ1-2; D call uncertain. Trimming took 5 bases from V and 0 from J, leaving 14 bases between them. This CDR3 is built from 15 residues. CDR1 SGHNT and CDR2 YYREEE come from the germline V gene (reference sequence). CDR3 sequence (DNA): TGTGCCAGCAGTACCCCAGTTGGGACTAACTATGGCTACACCTTC. Protein product: CASSTPVGTNYGYTF.

The genes are TRBV7-9 and TRBJ2-5, with D possibly being TRBD1 (6 bases). V lost 3 bases, J lost 2 bases, and 19 bases lay in between. This CDR3 has 17 residues. CDR1 SEHNR and CDR2 FQNEAQ come from the germline V gene (reference sequence). CDR3 nucleotide sequence: TGTGCCAGCAGCTTGGTGGGGGTCAGGGGAGAGCAAGAGACCCAGTACTTC. It specifies CASSLVGVRGEQETQYF.

In this sample, this clone turned up once. The chain carries TRBV5-4 and TRBJ2-1, with 8 bases lining up with TRBD2. The CDR3 sequence is 19 residues long. The germline V gene encodes CDR1 SGHNT and CDR2 YYREEE (reference sequence). The V gene end was trimmed by 4 bases and the J gene end by 0 bases; junction bases not matched to a gene: 15. The CDR3 is CASSRPGLGGGSSYNEQFF. The CDR3 bases are TGTGCCAGCAGCCGGCCGGGACTAGGAGGAGGCAGCTCCTACAATGAGCAGTTCTTC. The full variable domain, in which reference TRBV5-4 and TRBJ2-1 provide the parts outside the CDR3, is ETGVTQSPTHLIKTRGQQVTLRCSSQSGHNTVSWYQQALGQGPQFIFQYYREEENGRGNFPPRFSGLQFPNYSSELNVNALELDDSALYLCASSRPGLGGGSSYNEQFFGPGTRLTVL.